The 9 T cell receptor beta chains reported below all come from one sample, sequenced in a study of cytomegalovirus exposure and HLA in healthy donors. The primer mix had 60 Vbeta and 13 Jbeta primers. The method was immunoSEQ multiplex PCR; TCRdb's version includes in-frame clones alone and lacks a portion of them. This table has 180,000 or so clones, about 80% appearing once. The material sequenced was PBMCs. The receptor set was obtained from a woman under 40 in good health and CMV-seronegative.

This sequence joins TRBV4-1 and TRBJ2-7, with 11 bases aligning to TRBD2. The CDR3 covers 17 residues. With V trimmed by 3 bases and J by 2 bases, 9 bases remained unmatched. Germline-derived CDR1 and CDR2 are MGHRA and YSYEKL. The CDR3 region is CASSHTLGTSGAYEQYF. The CDR3 coding sequence is TGCGCCAGCAGCCACACCCTCGGGACTAGCGGAGCCTACGAGCAGTACTTC.

The chain combines TRBV7-8 with TRBJ2-3; 7 positions agree with TRBD1. The junction had 6 bases not matched to a gene; V was cut back by 1 base and J by 2 bases. Germline CDR1 reads SGHVS; CDR2 reads FQNEAQ. This CDR3 region has 16 residues. The CDR3 region has the DNA TGTGCCAGCAGCTTAGATCAGGGGGTTAACACAGATACGCAGTATTTT. It specifies CASSLDQGVNTDTQYF.

The chain employs TRBV5-1 and TRBJ2-1; 16 bases fit TRBD2. With V trimmed by 4 bases and J by 2 bases, 9 bases remained unmatched. From germline, CDR1 is SGHRS and CDR2 YFSETQ. This CDR3 contains 19 residues. The CDR3 reads CASSGTGTSGGAAYNEQFF. The CDR3 nucleotides are TGCGCCAGCAGCGGGACCGGGACTAGCGGGGGGGCAGCCTACAATGAGCAGTTCTTC.

The chain combines TRBV9 with TRBJ2-3; 7 bases align to TRBD2. CDR1 and CDR2 (germline): SGDLS, YYNGEE. V gave up 0 bases and J gave up 2 bases; unmatched junction bases: 6. The CDR3 has 16 amino acids. CDR3 sequence: CASSVGGGGFTDTQYF. CDR3 bases: TGTGCCAGCAGCGTAGGGGGCGGGGGATTCACAGATACGCAGTATTTT. Complete variable domain (other parts from reference TRBV9 and TRBJ2-3): DSGVTQTPKHLITATGQRVTLRCSPRSGDLSVYWYQQSLDQGLQFLIQYYNGEERAKGNILERFSAQQFPDLHSELNLSSLELGDSALYFCASSVGGGGFTDTQYFGPGTRLTVL.

This clone occurred once. The V call is TRBV30, the J call TRBJ1-1; D possibly corresponds to TRBD1 (5 bases). V was trimmed by 3 bases and J by 2 bases, leaving 13 bases between them. CDR3 length: 14 residues. Per germline, CDR1 GTSNPN and CDR2 SVGIG (reference sequence). CDR3 loop: CAWRPGFINTEAFF. DNA for the CDR3: TGTGCCTGGAGACCAGGGTTTATAAACACTGAAGCTTTCTTT.

V and J are TRBV19 and TRBJ2-1, with 12 bases fitting TRBD1. V shed 3 bases, J shed 11 bases, and the junction held 14 bases outside the gene matches. Germline V CDR1 and CDR2: LNHDA, SQIVND (reference sequence). This CDR3 contains 17 residues. CDR3 sequence reads: CASSILNPGTGGGQQFF. CDR3 nucleotides: TGTGCCAGTAGTATCCTTAATCCCGGGACAGGGGGCGGCCAGCAGTTCTTC.

The chain couples TRBV5-6 to TRBJ2-3, with TRBD2 identical over 8 bases. The CDR3 consists of 15 residues. V shed 0 bases, J shed 4 bases, and the junction held 4 bases outside the gene matches. Germline-derived CDR1 and CDR2 are SGHDT and YYEEEE. Here the CDR3 reads CASSLGSGGADTQYF. CDR3 bases: TGTGCCAGCAGCTTGGGGAGCGGGGGTGCAGATACGCAGTATTTT.

J is TRBJ1-3 and V is TRBV5-3; perhaps TRBD1 as D (5 bases). TRBV5-3 is filed as an ORF, its function uncertain. V was pared by 9 bases and J by 0 bases, with 10 bases between. The CDR3 has 13 amino acids. CDR3 bases: TGTGCCACAGGGAGGGCCTCTGGAAACACCATATATTTT. Its translation is CATGRASGNTIYF.

The chain links TRBV10-1 to TRBJ2-7; 14 bases map to TRBD2. V lost 6 bases and J lost 4; bases outside the gene matches: 8. The CDR3 has 16 residues. Per the germline V gene, CDR1 is WNHNN and CDR2 is SYGVQD (reference sequence). CDR3 sequence (DNA): TGCGCCAGCAGCGACGGACTAGCGGGGGGATCTTACGAGCAGTACTTC. Amino acids: CASSDGLAGGSYEQYF.